These 17 T cell receptor beta chains were sequenced from one sample in a study of blood T cell repertoires in COVID-19. Repertoires were generated with immunoSEQ multiplex PCR, while TCRdb's copy carries only in-frame clones and drops some. In the table there are hundreds of thousands of clones, approximately 80% of which are singletons. Sequenced input: PBMCs or T cells enriched from blood (not recorded which). The receptors stem from a man in his forties who had been exposed to COVID-19.

The chain employs TRBV6-5 and TRBJ2-1; the D is unclear. This CDR3 is built from 13 residues. Trimming removed 6 bases from V and 10 bases from J, with 16 bases in between. Germline CDR1 is MNHEY and CDR2 is SVGAGI. The DNA for the CDR3 is TGTGCCAGCAGCTACCCTAACTTGGGCGAGCAGTTCTTC. It yields the protein CASSYPNLGEQFF.

V gene TRBV6-1 combines with J gene TRBJ1-3; D might be TRBD1 (5 bases). Trimming left V 5 bases short and J 4 bases short, with 15 bases between. The CDR3 length is 15 residues. The germline CDR1 and CDR2 sequences are MNHNS and SASEGT. This CDR3 reads CASSTPAGSGNTIYF. In DNA form, the CDR3 reads TGTGCCAGCAGTACCCCAGCAGGGTCCGGAAACACCATATATTTT.

This clone was seen only once. The chain combines TRBV10-3 with TRBJ1-6; maybe TRBD1 (6 bases). The CDR3 is made up of 14 amino acids. Germline V gene data show CDR1 as ENHRY and CDR2 as SYGVKD. Trimming cost V 8 bases and J 9 bases, with 17 bases left between them. CDR3 in amino acids: CAIRPTGGGSPLHF. The CDR3 DNA reads as TGTGCCATCCGCCCGACAGGAGGTGGTTCACCCCTCCACTTT.

The chain combines TRBV3-1 (or the pseudogene TRBV3-2) with TRBJ2-7, with D perhaps TRBD2 (6 bases). The CDR3 totals 14 residues. The V gene's germline CDR1 is LGHDT and CDR2 YNNKEL (reference sequence). Trimming shortened V by 4 bases and J by 3 bases, and 13 bases separated the two germline ends. This chain's CDR3 is CASSLGGNNYEQYF. The CDR3 DNA follows: TGTGCCAGCAGCCTTGGAGGGAACAACTACGAGCAGTACTTC.

The rearrangement joins TRBV2 to TRBJ2-1, with 7 bases aligning to TRBD2. This CDR3 has 14 residues. Trimming at V came to 4 bases and at J to 4 bases, leaving 4 bases not matched to a gene. Looked up from germline, CDR1 is SNHLY and CDR2 is FYNNEI. CDR3: CASSGPLAYNEQFF. In DNA form, the CDR3 reads TGTGCCAGCAGTGGACCACTAGCGTACAATGAGCAGTTCTTC.

The V gene is TRBV30, the J gene TRBJ2-6, with 7 nucleotides matching TRBD1. Trimming at V came to 5 bases and at J to 0 bases, leaving 4 bases not matched to a gene. This CDR3 is 15 amino acids long. Germline values: CDR1 GTSNPN, CDR2 SVGIG (reference sequence). The CDR3 spells CAWDEGASGANVLTF. Written as DNA, the CDR3 is TGTGCCTGGGATGAGGGGGCCTCTGGGGCCAACGTCCTGACTTTC.

The rearrangement uses TRBV14 and TRBJ1-3, with D hard to call. V lost 1 base and J lost 0, with 10 bases in between. Germline values: CDR1 SGHDN, CDR2 FVKESK. CDR3 length equals 16 residues. CDR3 amino acids: CASSQGHGSSGNTIYF. The CDR3 DNA reads as TGTGCCAGCAGCCAAGGTCACGGGAGCTCTGGAAACACCATATATTTT. Based on the CDR3 plus reference TRBV14 and TRBJ1-3, the full variable domain is EAGVTQFPSHSVIEKGQTVTLRCDPISGHDNLYWYRRVMGKEIKFLLHFVKESKQDESGMPNNRFLAERTGGTYSTLKVQPAELEDSGVYFCASSQGHGSSGNTIYFGEGSWLTVV.

V gene TRBV11-2 combines with J gene TRBJ2-3; 10 nucleotides agree with TRBD2. V lost 5 bases and J lost 3; bases outside the gene matches: 5. Germline CDR1 is SGHAT and CDR2 is FQNNGV. The CDR3 extends over 15 amino acids. CDR3 sequence (DNA): TGTGCCAGCAGCCCAGTAGCGGGAGGTACAGATACGCAGTATTTT. This translates into CASSPVAGGTDTQYF. Supplemented by reference TRBV11-2 and TRBJ2-3, the full variable domain reads EAGVAQSPRYKIIEKRQSVAFWCNPISGHATLYWYQQILGQGPKLLIQFQNNGVVDDSQLPKDRFSAERLKGVDSTLKIQPAKLEDSAVYLCASSPVAGGTDTQYFGPGTRLTVL.

The chain couples TRBV6-5 to TRBJ2-7; TRBD2 agrees at 12 bases. CDR3 length: 14 residues. The V segment lost 10 bases and the J segment 5 bases; nucleotides outside the gene matches: 9. Germline V gene lookup returns CDR1 MNHEY and CDR2 SVGAGI. CDR3 residues: CATSTSGRIDEQYF. CDR3 in DNA: TGTGCCACCTCGACTAGCGGGAGAATAGACGAGCAGTACTTC.

The gene calls are TRBV4-1 and TRBJ1-1, with D unclear. The ends were cut back, 1 base at V and 7 bases at J, with 10 bases in the middle. The CDR3 totals 13 residues. CDR1 is MGHRA, CDR2 YSYEKL, per germline. The CDR3 region has the DNA TGCGCCAGCAGCCAAGTCTCAGGAAATGAAGCTTTCTTT. Protein product: CASSQVSGNEAFF.

The CDR3 coding sequence is TGTGCCAGCAGCTTGGAACAGGGGGCGCATATTCAGCCCCAGCATTTT. Translated: CASSLEQGAHIQPQHF. This chain joins TRBV5-8 and TRBJ1-5; 9 bases are shared with TRBD1. The V gene's germline CDR1 is SGHTS and CDR2 YDEGEE. V shed 0 bases and J 6 bases; nucleotides not matched to a gene: 7. The CDR3 is 16 amino acids. The entire variable domain, with the rest obtained from reference TRBV5-8 and TRBJ1-5, is as follows: EAGVTQSPTHLIKTRGQQATLRCSPISGHTSVYWYQQALGLGLQFLLWYDEGEERNRGNFPPRFSGRQFPNYSSELNVNALELEDSALYLCASSLEQGAHIQPQHFGDGTRLSIL.

The table lists this clone with a few counts. The rearrangement links TRBV4-1 to TRBJ2-7, with TRBD2 matching 10 bases. J lost 2 bases, V lost 4 bases, and 5 bases had no gene match. The CDR3 runs to 15 residues. Germline V CDR1 and CDR2: MGHRA, YSYEKL. The CDR3 region has the DNA TGCGCCAGCAGCCTCCAGCGGGAGGGTCCCTACGAGCAGTACTTC. Amino acid sequence: CASSLQREGPYEQYF.

This clone was recorded a few times. V usage is TRBV11-2 and J usage is TRBJ1-3; D is undetermined. The CDR3 runs to 13 residues. The germline CDR1 and CDR2 sequences are SGHAT and FQNNGV. The V end was cut by 2 bases, the J end by 8 bases, with 10 bases between. The CDR3 region is CASSLIQADTIYF. The CDR3 DNA reads as TGTGCCAGCAGCTTAATTCAGGCAGACACCATATATTTT.

The rearrangement uses TRBV3-1 (or the pseudogene TRBV3-2) and TRBJ2-1; weak D call: TRBD2 (6 bases). Trimming took off 5 bases at V and 0 bases at J, with 14 bases between the two ends. The CDR3 loop spans 16 amino acids. The V gene's germline CDR1 is LGHDT and CDR2 YNNKEL (reference sequence). The CDR3 loop is CASSEPGLSSYNEQFF. The CDR3 DNA follows: TGTGCCAGCAGCGAGCCGGGACTCAGCTCCTACAATGAGCAGTTCTTC.

J is TRBJ2-7 and V is TRBV5-1; 8 bases map to TRBD2. The CDR3 is made up of 14 amino acids. The germline CDR1 and CDR2 sequences are SGHRS and YFSETQ. Losses at the gene ends were 3 bases for V and 3 bases for J; bases not matched to a gene: 5. The CDR3 loop reads CASSWSGSNYEQYF. CDR3 sequence (DNA): TGCGCCAGCAGCTGGAGCGGGAGTAACTACGAGCAGTACTTC.

V usage is TRBV18 and J usage is TRBJ2-3; 9 bases fit TRBD1. CDR1 and CDR2 from the germline V gene are KGHSH and LQKENI. With V trimmed by 1 base and J by 5 bases, 7 bases remained unmatched. CDR3 length equals 16 residues. CDR3 nucleotide sequence: TGTGCCAGCTCACCACTTGCCGGACAGGGGCAAGATACGCAGTATTTT. It specifies CASSPLAGQGQDTQYF.

This clone was observed a handful of times. The rearrangement links TRBV21-1 to TRBJ1-1; TRBD1 reflects the table's D call only, with no check against the DNA. TRBV21-1 is designated a pseudogene. The CDR3 is 20 amino acids. Here the CDR3 reads CASSKWFNILGGQINTEAFF. Written as DNA, the CDR3 is TGTGCCAGCAGCAAATGGTTTAACATATTAGGCGGACAGATCAACACTGAAGCTTTCTTT.